This T cell receptor beta chain was sequenced in a study of OX40 agonist ivuxolimab in advanced cancers. About the research overall: One hepatocellular carcinoma and a couple of cutaneous melanoma patients partially responded.

About this clone itself: Its antigen is unknown.

Study results and limitations: There were also nonresponders showing low normalized T-cell clonal expansion.

The germline V gene has CDR1 SEHNR and CDR2 FQNEAQ (reference sequence). The CDR3 runs 14 residues. V was pared by 5 bases and J by 5 bases, with 12 bases between. Here immunoSEQ multiplex PCR was the method, and the copy in TCRdb shows in-frame clones only, minus some. Among under 80,000 clones listed, around 83% were seen once. The TCR was taken from an adult with an advanced solid tumor such as melanoma, head and neck, liver or kidney cancer. V is TRBV7-9 and J is TRBJ1-4; D is undetermined. The source material was CD4+ or CD8+ T cells sorted from blood, sampled in a trial of the OX40 agonist ivuxolimab. In DNA, the CDR3 is TGTGCCAGCAGCGGCAGCGCGATAAATGAAAAACTGTTTTTT. Translation: CASSGSAINEKLFF.